These 17 T cell receptor beta chains were all obtained from the same sample, sequenced in a study of blood T cells in healthy people across ages (dated by TCRdb to the mid-2010s). Library construction relied on 5' RACE. The instrument was an Illumina HiSeq 2500. A second PCR of about 6 to 12 cycles was performed with a sample-barcoded 5' primer and a J-beta primer mix. The public reads were run again by TCRdb, first through fastp at Q25 and then through MiXCR, and only productive beta chains were kept. For every CDR3 protein sequence, its rows merge into one entry that carries the most common genes and DNA. The sample table contains 800,000 or so distinct CDR3 sequences; only one count was recorded for 46% of them. 18% of the sample is taken by the ten largest. The specimen sequenced was blood. These receptors originate from a man at least 80 years old in good health.

This clonotype was found a few times. The genes are TRBV4-2 and TRBJ2-7; D may be TRBD1 or TRBD2 (5 bases each). Germline loops: CDR1 LGHNA, CDR2 YNFKEQ. CDR3 length: 15 residues. Trimming took 0 bases from V and 7 from J, leaving 16 bases between them. In nucleotides, the CDR3 is TGTGCCAGCAGCCAAGACCGCCCCCAATGGGGGGAGCAGTACTTC. The encoded protein is CASSQDRPQWGEQYF.

The chain carries TRBV28 and TRBJ2-7, with 9 bases that match TRBD2. The V and J ends lost 2 bases and 1 base, in that order; junction bases with no gene match: 6. CDR1 MDHEN and CDR2 SYDVKM come from the germline V gene. The CDR3 has 16 residues. The CDR3 bases are TGTGCCAGCAGTTTAACGGCGGGAGGGCTTTCCTACGAGCAGTACTTC. Its protein product is CASSLTAGGLSYEQYF.

The chain couples TRBV30 to TRBJ2-2; possibly TRBD2 for D (6 bases). The CDR3 runs to 16 residues. The V and J ends lost 3 bases and 6 bases respectively, with 20 bases between them. Germline loops: CDR1 GTSNPN, CDR2 SVGIG (reference sequence). As DNA, the CDR3 is TGTGCCTGGAGGATCGACGGGGGAGGAGGGGCCGGGGAGCTGTTTTTT. The encoded protein is CAWRIDGGGGAGELFF.

The chain joins TRBV18 to TRBJ1-5, with unresolved D. This CDR3 comprises 14 residues. Trimming pared 2 bases from V and 4 bases from J, leaving 9 bases between. CDR1 is KGHSH, CDR2 LQKENI, per germline. Here the CDR3 reads CASSPTAENQPQHF. CDR3 bases: TGTGCCAGCTCACCAACTGCCGAGAATCAGCCCCAGCATTTT.

This clonotype appeared once. The gene calls are TRBV5-4 and TRBJ2-3; no firm D call. The CDR3 has 15 residues. Germline CDR1 is SGHNT and CDR2 is YYREEE (reference sequence). Trimming left V 0 bases short and J 4 bases short, with 12 bases between. DNA of the CDR3: TGTGCCAGCAGCTTGGATCTCGTCGCCTCAGATACGCAGTATTTT. It encodes CASSLDLVASDTQYF.

Regarding this clonotype: A read error may produce the germline difference seen at one junction end. The V call is TRBV5-5, the J call TRBJ2-5, with 9 bases lining up with TRBD2. The J call may be incorrect, as the DNA end agrees better with TRBJ2-7. This CDR3 has 14 residues. Germline values: CDR1 SGHKS, CDR2 YYEKEE (reference sequence). For the CDR3, the DNA is TGTGCCAGCAACTTGGAGTGGACTAGCGACGAGCAGTACTTC. Amino acid sequence: CASNLEWTSDEQYF.

This clonotype was counted many times. The chain is built from TRBV12-3 or TRBV12-4 and TRBJ2-7, with TRBD1 matching 11 bases. The CDR3 is 15 amino acids. V was pared by 5 bases and J by 2 bases, with 5 bases of the junction left unmatched. The DNA for the CDR3 is TGTGCCAGCAGTCCCGGGACAGGGGGAACCTACGAGCAGTACTTC. Translating it yields CASSPGTGGTYEQYF.

This clonotype was picked up a small number of times. The chain is built from TRBV20-1 and TRBJ2-7; D remains ambiguous. Germline lookup yields CDR1 DFQATT and CDR2 SNEGSKA (reference sequence). V was cut by 6 bases and J by 0 bases, with 12 bases left in between. The CDR3 is 13 residues long. The CDR3 DNA reads TGCAGTGCCGCCGGACGAAGCTCCTACGAGCAGTACTTC. Its protein product is CSAAGRSSYEQYF.

This chain connects TRBV19 to TRBJ2-1, with D perhaps TRBD2 (6 bases). This CDR3 contains 13 residues. Germline V gene sequence: CDR1 LNHDA, CDR2 SQIVND (reference sequence). V lost 3 bases to trimming and J lost 12 bases, with 15 bases between them. The CDR3 loop is CASSIASVRGQFF. Written as DNA, the CDR3 is TGTGCCAGTAGTATTGCTAGCGTGAGGGGGCAGTTCTTC.

This clonotype was counted many times. V usage is TRBV20-1 and J usage is TRBJ2-1; a weak D match, TRBD2 (6 bases). This CDR3 comprises 11 residues. Trimming shortened V by 6 bases and J by 5 bases, and 8 bases separated the two germline ends. In germline, CDR1 is DFQATT, CDR2 SNEGSKA (reference sequence). CDR3 DNA sequence: TGCAGTGCCAGGACTAACAATGAGCAGTTCTTC. Translation: CSARTNNEQFF.

CDR3: CASRPIRSYNEQFF. The DNA of the CDR3 is TGTGCCAGCAGACCCATCCGCTCCTACAATGAGCAGTTCTTC. The chain recombines TRBV11-2 with TRBJ2-1; D is unclear. CDR1 and CDR2 (germline): SGHAT, FQNNGV. There are 14 residues in the CDR3. V shed 6 bases and J shed 0 bases, with 9 bases lying between them.

This clonotype appeared many times. The chain has TRBV3-1 and TRBJ1-5; 7 bases agree with TRBD1. This CDR3 has 15 amino acids. Germline loops: CDR1 LGHDT, CDR2 YNNKEL (reference sequence). J gave up 0 bases and V 1 base, and 0 bases lay outside the gene matches. The CDR3 sequence is CASSQGTGSNQPQHF. DNA of the CDR3: TGTGCCAGCAGCCAAGGGACAGGTAGCAATCAGCCCCAGCATTTT.

The rearrangement uses TRBV7-9 and TRBJ2-4; D is undetermined. The V gene's germline CDR1 is SEHNR and CDR2 FQNEAQ (reference sequence). With 5 bases removed from V and 9 bases from J, the gap between germline ends came to 14 bases. The CDR3 consists of 13 residues. CDR3 bases: TGTGCCAGCAGCCTTTACACGAAGGGCATTCAGTACTTC. This codes for CASSLYTKGIQYF.

This chain uses TRBV28 with TRBJ2-4, with a possible D match to TRBD2 (6 bases). The length of the CDR3 is 13 residues. V lost 5 bases and J lost 13, with 18 bases in between. The V gene's germline CDR1 is MDHEN and CDR2 SYDVKM. The DNA of the CDR3 is TGTGCCAGCAGTGCCTCGGGGGAGTCAGAGCAGTACTTC. This translates into CASSASGESEQYF.

In this sample, this clonotype turned up a few times. The rearrangement uses TRBV6-1 and TRBJ2-7, with 8 bases that match TRBD1. Germline trimming cut 1 base from V and 4 bases from J; bases unmatched to any gene: 6. The CDR3 spans 15 residues. Germline V CDR1 and CDR2: MNHNS, SASEGT. The CDR3 coding sequence is TGTGCCAGCAGTGAAGGAGCTACAGGGGGGTACGAGCAGTACTTC. It is translated as CASSEGATGGYEQYF.

In this sample, this clonotype turned up a few times. The J gene is TRBJ2-4, the V gene TRBV6-6; D unclear. The CDR3 is made up of 11 amino acids. Germline V gene data show CDR1 as MNHNY and CDR2 as SVGAGI (reference sequence). V shed 6 bases and J shed 13 bases, with 13 bases lying between them. The CDR3 region has the DNA TGTGCCAGCAGATCCCTCGGAGAGCAGTACTTC. It codes for CASRSLGEQYF.

In regard to this clonotype: Just one base apart from a much larger clone, this may be a read error. The rearrangement joins TRBV7-2 to TRBJ2-7; D could derive from TRBD1 or TRBD2 (5 bases each). V dropped 1 base and J dropped 3 bases, with 10 bases sitting between them. The length of the CDR3 is 14 residues. Germline V gene sequence: CDR1 SGHTA, CDR2 FQGNSA. The CDR3 coding sequence is TGTGCCAGCAGCTTAGGGGACCTCCACTACGAGCAGTACTTC. It specifies CASSLGDLHYEQYF. Drawing the rest from reference TRBV7-2 and TRBJ2-7, the complete variable domain is GAGVSQSPSNKVTEKGKDVELRCDPISGHTALYWYRQSLGQGLEFLIYFQGNSAPDKSGLPSDRFSAERTGGSVSTLTIQRTQQEDSAVYLCASSLGDLHYEQYFGPGTRLTVT.